Below are 3 T cell receptor beta chains sequenced from a single sample in a study of T cell responses to AZD1222 COVID-19 vaccine. Using immunoSEQ multiplex PCR, the repertoire was profiled, and TCRdb retains in-frame clones only, with some absent. The data hold approximately 110,000 clones, with approximately 88% observed a single time. This sample comprised peripheral blood, obtained on day 0 of AZD1222 vaccination. All receptors derive from an adult in good health.

The gene calls are TRBV24-1 and TRBJ2-3; possibly TRBD2 for D (7 bases). V dropped 6 bases and J dropped 2 bases, with 17 bases sitting between them. Germline V gene sequence: CDR1 KGHDR, CDR2 SFDVKD. This CDR3 has 16 amino acids. In DNA form, the CDR3 reads TGTGCCACCAGTTTTGGCGGGGGCACCTTCACAGATACGCAGTATTTT. Translating it yields CATSFGGGTFTDTQYF.

This sequence joins TRBV7-9 and TRBJ2-5, with unresolved D. The CDR3 loop spans 12 amino acids. Germline V gene data show CDR1 as SEHNR and CDR2 as FQNEAQ (reference sequence). Trimming left V 6 bases short and J 2 bases short, with 7 bases between. The CDR3 protein is CASRDSQETQYF. The CDR3 DNA sequence: TGTGCCAGCAGAGACTCACAAGAGACCCAGTACTTC.

The rearrangement joins TRBV7-9 to TRBJ1-2, with 7 bases fitting TRBD1. The CDR3 length is 15 residues. CDR1 and CDR2 (germline): SEHNR, FQNEAQ (reference sequence). Trimming at V came to 6 bases and at J to 1 base, leaving 8 bases not matched to a gene. The DNA of the CDR3 is TGTGCCAGCAGACATGACAGGGACGTTAACTATGGCTACACCTTC. This sequence encodes CASRHDRDVNYGYTF.